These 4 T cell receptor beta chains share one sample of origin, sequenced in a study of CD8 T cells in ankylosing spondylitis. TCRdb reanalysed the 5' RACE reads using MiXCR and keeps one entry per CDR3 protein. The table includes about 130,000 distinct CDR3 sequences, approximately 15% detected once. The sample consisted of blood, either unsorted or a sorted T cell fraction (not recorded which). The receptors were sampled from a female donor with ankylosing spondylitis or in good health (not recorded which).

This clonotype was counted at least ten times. CDR3 sequence: CASHRGNTGELFF. DNA of the CDR3: TGTGCCAGCCACAGGGGCAACACCGGGGAGCTGTTTTTT. The chain joins TRBV28 to TRBJ2-2, with 7 nucleotides matching TRBD1. Germline V lookup: CDR1 MDHEN, CDR2 SYDVKM. CDR3 size: 13 residues. Unmatched junction bases numbered 2, after V lost 8 bases and J lost 2 bases.

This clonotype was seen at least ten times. For the CDR3, the DNA is TGCGCCAGCAGCAAACTACAGGGGACTAATGAAAAACTGTTTTTT. Translation gives CASSKLQGTNEKLFF. The chain couples TRBV5-1 to TRBJ1-4; 7 nucleotides agree with TRBD1. Germline V gene sequence: CDR1 SGHRS, CDR2 YFSETQ. V lost 4 bases and J lost 2; bases outside the gene matches: 5. The CDR3 has 15 residues. Complete variable domain (other parts from reference TRBV5-1 and TRBJ1-4): KAGVTQTPRYLIKTRGQQVTLSCSPISGHRSVSWYQQTPGQGLQFLFEYFSETQRNKGNFPGRFSGRQFSNSRSEMNVSTLELGDSALYLCASSKLQGTNEKLFFGSGTQLSVL.

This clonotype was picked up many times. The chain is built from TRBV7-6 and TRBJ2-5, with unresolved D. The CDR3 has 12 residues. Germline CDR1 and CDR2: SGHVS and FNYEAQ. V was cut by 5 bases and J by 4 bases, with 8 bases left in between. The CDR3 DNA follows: TGTGCCAGCAGCCCCCCGGGAGAGACCCAGTACTTC. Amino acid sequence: CASSPPGETQYF.

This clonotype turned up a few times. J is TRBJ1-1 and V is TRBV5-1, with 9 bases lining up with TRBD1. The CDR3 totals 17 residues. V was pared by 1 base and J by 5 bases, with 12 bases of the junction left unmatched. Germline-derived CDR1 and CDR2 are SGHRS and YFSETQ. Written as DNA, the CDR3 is TGCGCCAGCAGCTTGCAGGGGACAGGGAGAGTGGGAACTGAAGCTTTCTTT. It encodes CASSLQGTGRVGTEAFF.